The clone carrying this T cell receptor beta chain was observed a single time. The sample belongs to a study of tumor-infiltrating lymphocytes in localized non-small cell lung cancer. CDR1 is SGHTA, CDR2 FQGNSA, per germline. The V gene lost 3 bases and the J gene lost 0 bases, with 8 bases spanning the gap. This CDR3 region has 14 residues. Sequencing was performed with immunoSEQ multiplex PCR; in TCRdb, only in-frame clones are kept and a portion is missing. The sample yields 7,000 to 8,500 clones, approximately 57% seen once. Sample: lung tumor tissue. The receptor was isolated from a human donor with non-small cell lung cancer. The chain links TRBV7-2 to TRBJ1-1; no firm D call. Written as DNA, the CDR3 is TGTGCCAGCAGCTTTAACAGCATGAACACTGAAGCTTTCTTT. Its protein product is CASSFNSMNTEAFF.